This TCR beta chain appears in the sequencing data of a study of T-cell reconstitution after alpha-beta-depleted transplantation in children. The CDR3 runs 15 residues. Germline CDR1 and CDR2: DFQATT and SNEGSKA (reference sequence). The V segment lost 4 bases and the J segment 1 base; nucleotides outside the gene matches: 4. Unique molecular identifiers were used in preparing the TCRbeta library. TCRdb recomputed calls from the PCR reads with MiXCR, one row per CDR3 protein. The sample records about 610,000 distinct CDR3 sequences, approximately 10% being singletons. This chain joins TRBV20-1 and TRBJ2-6, with 7 bases fitting TRBD1. The material sequenced was PBMCs from the stem cell graft donor, taken from the stem cell graft. This clonotype originated in a human donor who donated a stem cell graft to a child with acute myeloid leukemia. CDR3 DNA: TGCAGTGCTAAGACAGGGCGGTCTGGGGCCAACGTCCTGACTTTC. This translates into CSAKTGRSGANVLTF.